The next 4 T cell receptor beta chains were all read from a single sample in a study of shared T cell receptors in the human thymus. TCRdb keeps only in-frame clones here, not all; method: immunoSEQ multiplex PCR. Of approximately 490,000 clones in the sample, around 82% are singletons; the top ten hold around 0.013%. This sample also appeared in a second study, on human thymus T cells.

Sequenced input: thymocytes. The receptor set was obtained from a boy younger than two with a congenital heart defect.

This clone showed up just a few times. This chain connects TRBV2 to TRBJ1-2, with TRBD1 matching 10 bases. CDR1 is SNHLY and CDR2 is FYNNEI in the germline V gene. The CDR3 covers 16 residues. The ends lost 0 bases at V and 4 bases at J; junction bases unmatched: 5. CDR3 amino acids: CASSEAGTGALYGYTF. In DNA form, the CDR3 reads TGTGCCAGCAGTGAAGCGGGGACAGGGGCCCTCTATGGCTACACCTTC. The complete variable domain, with remaining parts taken from reference TRBV2 and TRBJ1-2, reads EPEVTQTPSHQVTQMGQEVILRCVPISNHLYFYWYRQILGQKVEFLVSFYNNEISEKSEIFDDQFSVERPDGSNFTLKIRSTKLEDSAMYFCASSEAGTGALYGYTFGSGTRLTVV.

The rearrangement joins TRBV29-1 to TRBJ1-2; possible D gene TRBD1, 6 bases. Per the germline V gene, CDR1 is SQVTM and CDR2 is ANQGSEA. V was clipped by 3 bases and J by 3 bases, with 11 bases between them. This CDR3 region has 13 residues. The CDR3 nucleotides read TGCAGCGTTGACGTCAGGGGAGACTATGGCTACACCTTC. It specifies CSVDVRGDYGYTF.

The chain couples TRBV6-5 to TRBJ2-5, with 7 bases fitting TRBD1. Germline V gene data show CDR1 as MNHEY and CDR2 as SVGAGI. Unmatched junction bases numbered 2, after V lost 2 bases and J lost 5 bases. This CDR3 spans 13 amino acids. CDR3 amino acids: CASSYEGAETQYF. The CDR3, as DNA: TGTGCCAGCAGTTACGAGGGGGCGGAGACCCAGTACTTC.

This chain uses TRBV7-8 with TRBJ2-7; D gene uncertain. There are 15 residues in the CDR3. The germline V gene encodes CDR1 SGHVS and CDR2 FQNEAQ. V dropped 1 base and J dropped 4 bases, with 14 bases sitting between them. The CDR3 bases are TGTGCCAGCAGCTTAGTCCCAGGCTGCACGTACGAGCAGTACTTC. Translating gives CASSLVPGCTYEQYF.